The source of this T cell receptor beta chain is a study of cytomegalovirus exposure and HLA in healthy donors. Study-level results: Fewer N-insertions than the approximately 700-donor mean were reportedly shown by an Asian-associated ancestry cluster in a later analysis.

In the PCR, 60 Vbeta and 13 Jbeta primers were used. Per the authors' pipeline: In a later analysis, about 12 million of approximately 86 million unique beta chains occurred in at least two donors. The table came from immunoSEQ multiplex PCR; TCRdb's copy has only in-frame clones and leaves some out. Clonal size and the V and J genes are those of that table, whereas D and trimming came from the DNA. The table shows under 150,000 clones, with about four fifths occurring only once. As for this clone: Its cognate antigen is unknown.

This clonotype originated in a male donor in good health and CMV-seronegative. Sequenced material: PBMCs.

CDR3 sequence (DNA): TGTGCCAGCAGTCCAAAGGGCGGGTTCGGCTATGGCTACACCTTC. Translated: CASSPKGGFGYGYTF. The rearrangement joins TRBV5-4 to TRBJ1-2; D gene unclear. Trimming took off 5 bases at V and 4 bases at J, with 18 bases between the two ends. CDR1 and CDR2 (germline): SGHNT, YYREEE (reference sequence). This CDR3 is built from 15 residues.